This record covers a single T cell receptor (beta chain). Sequence at one end of the junction differs from germline and may be a read error. These data originate in a study of PD-1 blockade in classical Hodgkin lymphoma. Autologous stem cell transplantation was followed by relapse in every patient, and brentuximab vedotin exposure varied. The CDR3 sequence is 15 residues long. Germline values: CDR1 SGHTA, CDR2 FQGNSA. The protocol was immunoSEQ multiplex PCR, while the TCRdb copy is restricted to in-frame clones and leaves out a portion. The table lists more than 25,000 clones, approximately 70% of them singletons.

The chain has TRBV7-2 and TRBJ1-1; TRBD1 matches at 9 bases. This TCR was recovered from a human donor with classical Hodgkin lymphoma. Sample: peripheral blood mononuclear cells (PBMCs), taken before the second cycle of nivolumab. CDR3 loop: CASSLDAVGTGRLDF. CDR3 sequence (DNA): TGTGCCAGCAGCTTAGATGCAGTCGGGACAGGGCGGCTGGACTTT.